These 15 T cell receptor beta chains came from one sample sequenced in a study of regulatory T cells. The primer mix had 52 TRBV and 13 TRBJ primers. Data came from immunoSEQ multiplex PCR; TCRdb stores just in-frame clones and leaves some out. The repertoire holds 10,000 or so clones, with around 82% as singletons. What was sequenced was CD8+ T cells sorted from blood. The receptors were gathered from a person between 18 and 30 years old with CD3G deficiency.

V is TRBV28 and J is TRBJ2-3; 7 bases map to TRBD2. There are 15 residues in the CDR3. Germline loops: CDR1 MDHEN, CDR2 SYDVKM. V lost 2 bases to trimming and J lost 2 bases; unmatched junction nucleotides: 4. The CDR3 nucleotides read TGTGCCAGCAGTTTAGGCAGCGGGGTCACAGATACGCAGTATTTT. Encoded protein: CASSLGSGVTDTQYF.

This clone was counted only a few times. V usage is TRBV28 and J usage is TRBJ2-3; D tentatively fits TRBD1 or TRBD2 (5 bases each). V lost 6 bases, J lost 3 bases, and 19 bases lay in between. Germline CDR1 reads MDHEN; CDR2 reads SYDVKM. The CDR3 has 16 amino acids. The CDR3 DNA sequence: TGTGCCAGCAGCGGCTTCTTTGGCAGGGAGACAGATACGCAGTATTTT. Protein product: CASSGFFGRETDTQYF.

The V and J genes are TRBV19 and TRBJ1-1; D is possibly TRBD1 (5 bases). V lost 3 bases to trimming and J lost 0 bases, with 26 bases between them. CDR1 LNHDA and CDR2 SQIVND come from the germline V gene (reference sequence). The CDR3 sequence is 20 residues long. The CDR3 bases are TGTGCCAGTAGTATGGGATTCCTTCCTTGGGACGGAGGAGTGAACACTGAAGCTTTCTTT. This gives the protein CASSMGFLPWDGGVNTEAFF. Together with reference TRBV19 and TRBJ1-1, the CDR3 gives the full variable domain: DGGITQSPKYLFRKEGQNVTLSCEQNLNHDAMYWYRQDPGQGLRLIYYSQIVNDFQKGDIAEGYSVSREKKESFPLTVTSAQKNPTAFYLCASSMGFLPWDGGVNTEAFFGQGTRLTVV.

The chain has TRBV4-1 and TRBJ2-4; D is possibly TRBD1 or TRBD2 (6 bases each). Germline CDR1 and CDR2: MGHRA and YSYEKL. The CDR3 covers 14 residues. V was pared by 1 base and J by 7 bases, with 11 bases between. The CDR3 sequence: CASSQGFGGNIQYF. CDR3 nucleotide sequence: TGCGCCAGCAGCCAAGGCTTCGGGGGCAACATTCAGTACTTC.

The V gene is TRBV25-1, the J gene TRBJ1-1; D gene uncertain. The CDR3 has 14 amino acids. V dropped 1 base and J dropped 1 base, with 7 bases sitting between them. Germline V lookup: CDR1 MGHDK, CDR2 SYGVNS. The CDR3: CASSESAGNTEAFF. The CDR3 region has the DNA TGTGCCAGCAGTGAATCTGCGGGGAACACTGAAGCTTTCTTT.

The chain joins TRBV19 to TRBJ1-2; D is undetermined. Germline V gives CDR1 LNHDA, CDR2 SQIVND (reference sequence). Trimming took off 6 bases at V and 2 bases at J, with 10 bases between the two ends. The length of the CDR3 is 13 residues. CDR3 amino acids: CASRPGSNYGYTF. CDR3 nucleotides: TGTGCCAGTAGGCCGGGCAGCAACTATGGCTACACCTTC. Using reference TRBV19 and TRBJ1-2 for the parts outside the CDR3, the full variable domain is DGGITQSPKYLFRKEGQNVTLSCEQNLNHDAMYWYRQDPGQGLRLIYYSQIVNDFQKGDIAEGYSVSREKKESFPLTVTSAQKNPTAFYLCASRPGSNYGYTFGSGTRLTVV.

The J gene is TRBJ1-4, the V gene TRBV7-9; D is uncertain. This CDR3 comprises 15 residues. The germline V gene encodes CDR1 SEHNR and CDR2 FQNEAQ (reference sequence). With 5 bases removed from V and 5 bases from J, the gap between germline ends came to 15 bases. The CDR3 reads CASSEGWALNEKLFF. The CDR3 DNA follows: TGTGCCAGCAGCGAGGGATGGGCCTTAAATGAAAAACTGTTTTTT.

This clone has more than one count but fewer than ten. This chain uses TRBV7-9 with TRBJ2-1, with D maybe TRBD1 (6 bases). This CDR3 has 15 residues. Germline values: CDR1 SEHNR, CDR2 FQNEAQ (reference sequence). V lost 5 bases to trimming and J lost 4 bases, with 15 bases between them. This CDR3 is CASSHGTPIYNEQFF. Written as DNA, the CDR3 is TGTGCCAGCAGCCACGGGACACCGATTTACAATGAGCAGTTCTTC.

The chain links TRBV5-1 to TRBJ2-1, with D perhaps matching TRBD2 (6 bases). This CDR3 has 15 residues. Germline V gene lookup returns CDR1 SGHRS and CDR2 YFSETQ. Trimming removed 0 bases at V and 8 bases at J, with 15 bases between. DNA of the CDR3: TGCGCCAGCAGCTTGGGGGGACTCCTTGAGGATGAGCAGTTCTTC. Its translation: CASSLGGLLEDEQFF.

The chain couples TRBV28 to TRBJ2-3; 13 nucleotides match TRBD2. The CDR3 sequence is 16 residues long. V lost 6 bases to trimming and J lost 5 bases; unmatched junction nucleotides: 8. Germline values: CDR1 MDHEN, CDR2 SYDVKM. In nucleotides, the CDR3 is TGTGCCAGCAGGCCCGGGACTAGCGGGACGAGAGATACGCAGTATTTT. Protein product: CASRPGTSGTRDTQYF.

This sequence joins TRBV28 and TRBJ1-5; D not resolved. This CDR3 spans 14 amino acids. Germline CDR1 and CDR2: MDHEN and SYDVKM. V lost 8 bases and J 3 bases, leaving 14 bases between the germline ends. The CDR3 DNA follows: TGTGCCAGCCGGAGCGAGGGATTCAATCAGCCCCAGCATTTT. Amino acids: CASRSEGFNQPQHF.

The chain employs TRBV28 and TRBJ2-1; the match to TRBD2 covers 8 bases. Trimming removed 3 bases from V and 5 bases from J; junction bases left unmatched: 9. Germline CDR1 and CDR2: MDHEN and SYDVKM. This CDR3 has 16 amino acids. The CDR3 spells CASSLSLAVPNNEQFF. DNA of the CDR3: TGTGCCAGCAGTTTGTCACTAGCGGTGCCTAACAATGAGCAGTTCTTC. Variable domain in full (rest from reference TRBV28 and TRBJ2-1): DVKVTQSSRYLVKRTGEKVFLECVQDMDHENMFWYRQDPGLGLRLIYFSYDVKMKEKGDIPEGYSVSREKKERFSLILESASTNQTSMYLCASSLSLAVPNNEQFFGPGTRLTVL.

By sample fraction, this clone is medium-sized. The chain links TRBV7-8 to TRBJ2-7; D perhaps matches TRBD1 (7 bases). This CDR3 has 16 amino acids. Per the germline V gene, CDR1 is SGHVS and CDR2 is FQNEAQ. V was cut by 1 base and J by 5 bases, with 18 bases left in between. The CDR3 is CASSLDLDRAGNEQYF. DNA of the CDR3: TGTGCCAGCAGCTTAGACTTAGACAGGGCGGGAAACGAGCAGTACTTC.

The V call is TRBV19, the J call TRBJ2-5; D is unresolved. CDR3 length: 13 amino acids. The V gene lost 4 bases and the J gene lost 1 base, with 7 bases spanning the gap. Germline V CDR1 and CDR2: LNHDA, SQIVND (reference sequence). The CDR3 DNA reads TGTGCCAGTAGTAGCCGGACCCAAGAGACCCAGTACTTC. Amino acids: CASSSRTQETQYF.

The V gene is TRBV6-1, the J gene TRBJ1-2; possible D gene TRBD1, 5 bases. Germline V gene sequence: CDR1 MNHNS, CDR2 SASEGT. V was pared by 0 bases and J by 2 bases, with 10 bases between. The CDR3 is 15 residues long. CDR3 residues: CASSEAWGGNYGYTF. The DNA for the CDR3 is TGTGCCAGCAGTGAAGCGTGGGGCGGGAACTATGGCTACACCTTC.